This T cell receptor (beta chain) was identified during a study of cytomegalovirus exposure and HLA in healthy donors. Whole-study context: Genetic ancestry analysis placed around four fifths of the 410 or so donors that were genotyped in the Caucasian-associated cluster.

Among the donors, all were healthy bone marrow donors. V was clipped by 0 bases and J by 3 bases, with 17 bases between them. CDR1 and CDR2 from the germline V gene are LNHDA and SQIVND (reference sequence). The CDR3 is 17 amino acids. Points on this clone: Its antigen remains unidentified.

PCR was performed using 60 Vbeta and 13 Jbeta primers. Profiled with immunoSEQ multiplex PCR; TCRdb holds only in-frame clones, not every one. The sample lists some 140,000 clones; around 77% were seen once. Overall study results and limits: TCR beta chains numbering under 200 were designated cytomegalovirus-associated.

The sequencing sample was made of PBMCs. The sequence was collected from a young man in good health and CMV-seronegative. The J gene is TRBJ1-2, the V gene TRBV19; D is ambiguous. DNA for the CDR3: TGTGCCAGTAGTATAGATTCGATGGCCTTAGCCTACTATGGCTACACCTTC. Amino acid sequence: CASSIDSMALAYYGYTF. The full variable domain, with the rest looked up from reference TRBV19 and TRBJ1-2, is DGGITQSPKYLFRKEGQNVTLSCEQNLNHDAMYWYRQDPGQGLRLIYYSQIVNDFQKGDIAEGYSVSREKKESFPLTVTSAQKNPTAFYLCASSIDSMALAYYGYTFGSGTRLTVV.